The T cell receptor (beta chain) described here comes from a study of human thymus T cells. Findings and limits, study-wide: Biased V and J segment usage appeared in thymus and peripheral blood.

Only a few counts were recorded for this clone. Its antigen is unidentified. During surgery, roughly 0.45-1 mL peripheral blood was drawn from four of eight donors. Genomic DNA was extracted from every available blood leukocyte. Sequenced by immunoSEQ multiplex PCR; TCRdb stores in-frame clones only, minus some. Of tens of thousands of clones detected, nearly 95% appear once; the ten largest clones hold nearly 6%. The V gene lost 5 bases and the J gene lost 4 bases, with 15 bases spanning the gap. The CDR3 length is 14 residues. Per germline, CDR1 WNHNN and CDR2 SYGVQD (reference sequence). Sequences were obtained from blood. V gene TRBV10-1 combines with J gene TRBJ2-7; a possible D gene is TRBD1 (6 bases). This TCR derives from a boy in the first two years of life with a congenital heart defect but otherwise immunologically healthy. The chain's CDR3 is CASSTGAGAYEQYF. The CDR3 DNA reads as TGCGCCAGCAGTACCGGGGCAGGGGCATACGAGCAGTACTTC.